This entry is about one TCR beta chain. It lacks a known antigen. No base qualities exist here, and no much larger clone lies one base off it. This entry belongs to a study of T cells after posttransplantation cyclophosphamide (TCRdb year 2016). With regard to the full study: T cell repertoire reconstitution was tracked by TRB sequencing after myeloablative bone marrow transplantation in which posttransplantation cyclophosphamide was used as GVHD prophylaxis. Antigen receptor sequencing covered samples from about 40 PTCy-treated patients and approximately 17 of their related bone marrow donors. TRB sequencing was performed on blood from all 35 or so PTCy patients with 1-year posttransplant specimens. TRB sequencing was also done on up to about 3 additional blood samples from 2 to 5.2 years after transplant in 3 patients, and on pretransplant blood from several patients. Because TRA and TRB clonality were tightly correlated in nine or ten samples, subsequent TCR analyses were focused on TRB only. Public TRB sequences were searched against a database of over 3,500 sequences associated with responses to pathogens, tumor antigens, self-antigens and alloantigens.

What the study reported, not specific to this receptor: At 1-2 months, donor-recipient similarity was low but rose over the first year, and the later blood repertoires were often dominated by donor CD8+ memory clones. The TRB repertoires of T cells infiltrating skin or GI tract showed only limited overlap with the TRB repertoires of T cells in blood. Across 45 or so patients, recipient CMV seropositivity and CMV reactivation were highly associated with TRB clonality; PTCy diversity was similar to CNI/methotrexate controls.

The meaning of the sample's treatment or condition label: high-dose cyclophosphamide on days +3 and +4 as single-agent GVHD prophylaxis. Busulfan and fludarabine conditioning, a related or unrelated marrow graft, and cyclophosphamide on days +3 and +4 were given to PTCy patients. PTCy-treated patients were drawn from a prospective multi-institutional clinical trial. Peripheral blood and bone marrow mononuclear cells were isolated by Ficoll-Hypaque density centrifugation and cryopreserved. CD4+ and CD8+ T cells, including naive and memory subsets, were sorted by FACS on a FACSAria II. TRB sequencing used genomic DNA with the immunoSEQ assay at survey resolution or the hsTCRB kit. The original methods were these. The immunoSEQ software was used for initial read processing, and the LymphoSeq R package was used for repertoire analyses. For each TRB dataset, clonality was calculated as 1 minus normalized Shannon entropy, and the Gini coefficient was computed as well. To infer phenotypes in unsorted samples, TRB sequences from sorted subsets of the recipient or donor were mapped onto unsorted samples from the same recipient. TCRdb's version of the immuneACCESS table is confined to in-frame rearrangements and falls short of the full clone set. An unresolved V gene accounts for under half of the shortfall where checked; the remainder is of unknown origin. V and J calls and clone size follow that table, whereas D and trimming were derived from the DNA. A total of over 800 clones appear in this sample, around 55% of them only once. The leading ten clones occupy 61% of the sample.

The CDR3 runs 12 residues from the cysteine to the phenylalanine. The CDR3 DNA has 36 bases and is translated from base 1. From the germline V gene, CDR1 is MDHEN and CDR2 is SYDVKM. Relative to germline, V is 6 bases shorter and J is 3 bases shorter, with 5 bases between their ends. This clonotype was obtained from a male patient aged 50 to 59 who received an allogeneic stem cell transplant from an unrelated donor, was CMV-positive, and had acute GVHD only. Following transplantation, part of the T cell population may be supplied by the graft donor rather than the patient. The V gene is TRBV28 and the J gene is TRBJ2-2, with the identity of the D gene unclear. This specimen consisted of CD8+ T cells sorted from blood, obtained after allogeneic stem cell transplant with posttransplant cyclophosphamide. Here is the DNA: TGTGCCAGCAGCCTTTACACCGGGGAGCTGTTTTTT. It translates to CASSLYTGELFF. The reference TRBV28 and TRBJ2-2 proteins fill in what lies around the CDR3, so the full variable domain reads DVKVTQSSRYLVKRTGEKVFLECVQDMDHENMFWYRQDPGLGLRLIYFSYDVKMKEKGDIPEGYSVSREKKERFSLILESASTNQTSMYLCASSLYTGELFFGEGSRLTVL.